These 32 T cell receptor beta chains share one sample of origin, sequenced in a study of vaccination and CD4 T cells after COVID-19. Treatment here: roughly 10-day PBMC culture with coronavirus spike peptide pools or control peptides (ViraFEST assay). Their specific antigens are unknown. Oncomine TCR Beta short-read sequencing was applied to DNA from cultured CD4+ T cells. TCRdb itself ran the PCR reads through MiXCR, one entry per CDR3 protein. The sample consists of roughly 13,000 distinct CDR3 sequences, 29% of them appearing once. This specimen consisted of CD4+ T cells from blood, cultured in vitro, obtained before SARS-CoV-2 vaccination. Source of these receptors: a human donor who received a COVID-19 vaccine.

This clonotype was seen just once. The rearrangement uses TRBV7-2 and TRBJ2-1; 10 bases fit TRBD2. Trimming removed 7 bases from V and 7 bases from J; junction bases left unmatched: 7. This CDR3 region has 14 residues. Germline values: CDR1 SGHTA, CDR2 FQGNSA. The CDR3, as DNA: TGTGCCAGCATAAGCGGGACTAGCGTTAATGAGCAGTTCTTC. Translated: CASISGTSVNEQFF. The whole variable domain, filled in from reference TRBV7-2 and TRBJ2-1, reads GAGVSQSPSNKVTEKGKDVELRCDPISGHTALYWYRQSLGQGLEFLIYFQGNSAPDKSGLPSDRFSAERTGGSVSTLTIQRTQQEDSAVYLCASISGTSVNEQFFGPGTRLTVL.

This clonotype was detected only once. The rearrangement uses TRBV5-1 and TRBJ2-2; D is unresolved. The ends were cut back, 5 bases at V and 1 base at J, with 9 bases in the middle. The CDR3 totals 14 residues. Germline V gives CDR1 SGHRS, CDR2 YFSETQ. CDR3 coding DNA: TGCGCCAGCAGACGGGCAGGGAACACCGGGGAGCTGTTTTTT. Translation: CASRRAGNTGELFF. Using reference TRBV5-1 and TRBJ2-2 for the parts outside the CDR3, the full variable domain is KAGVTQTPRYLIKTRGQQVTLSCSPISGHRSVSWYQQTPGQGLQFLFEYFSETQRNKGNFPGRFSGRQFSNSRSEMNVSTLELGDSALYLCASRRAGNTGELFFGEGSRLTVL.

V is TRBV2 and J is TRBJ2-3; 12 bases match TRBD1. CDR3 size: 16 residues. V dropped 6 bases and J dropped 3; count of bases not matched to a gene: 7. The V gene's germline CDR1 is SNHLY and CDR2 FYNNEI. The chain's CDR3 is CASRRDRGRNTDTQYF. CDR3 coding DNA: TGTGCCAGCAGGAGGGACAGGGGGCGAAATACAGATACGCAGTATTTT.

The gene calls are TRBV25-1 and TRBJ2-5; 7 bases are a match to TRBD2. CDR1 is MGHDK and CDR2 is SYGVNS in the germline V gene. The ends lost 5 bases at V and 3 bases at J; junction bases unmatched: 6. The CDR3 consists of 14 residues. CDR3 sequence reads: CASSPAGVKETQYF. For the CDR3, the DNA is TGTGCCAGCAGTCCGGCGGGGGTGAAAGAGACCCAGTACTTC.

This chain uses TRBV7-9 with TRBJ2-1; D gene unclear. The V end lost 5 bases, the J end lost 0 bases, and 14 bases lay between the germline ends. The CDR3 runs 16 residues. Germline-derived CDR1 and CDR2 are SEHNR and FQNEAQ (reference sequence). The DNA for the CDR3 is TGTGCCAGCAGCCCCCAAACGCAGATCTCCTACAATGAGCAGTTCTTC. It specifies CASSPQTQISYNEQFF. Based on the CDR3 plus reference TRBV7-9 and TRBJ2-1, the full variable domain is DTGVSQNPRHKITKRGQNVTFRCDPISEHNRLYWYRQTLGQGPEFLTYFQNEAQLEKSRLLSDRFSAERPKGSFSTLEIQRTEQGDSAMYLCASSPQTQISYNEQFFGPGTRLTVL.

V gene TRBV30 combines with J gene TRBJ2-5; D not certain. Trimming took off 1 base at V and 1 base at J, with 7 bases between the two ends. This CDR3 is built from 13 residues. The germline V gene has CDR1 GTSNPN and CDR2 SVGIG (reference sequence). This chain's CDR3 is CAWSGYSQETQYF. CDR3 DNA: TGTGCCTGGAGTGGATACAGCCAAGAGACCCAGTACTTC.

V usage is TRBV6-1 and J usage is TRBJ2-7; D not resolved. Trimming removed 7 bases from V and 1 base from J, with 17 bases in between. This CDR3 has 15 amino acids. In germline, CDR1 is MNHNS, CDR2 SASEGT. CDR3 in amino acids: CASTIGVLGSYEQYF. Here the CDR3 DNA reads TGTGCCAGCACCATAGGAGTATTGGGATCCTACGAGCAGTACTTC.

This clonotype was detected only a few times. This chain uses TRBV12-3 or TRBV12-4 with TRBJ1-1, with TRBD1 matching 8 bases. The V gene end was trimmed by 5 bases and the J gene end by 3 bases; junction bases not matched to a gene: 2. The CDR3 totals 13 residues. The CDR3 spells CASSGQGYTEAFF. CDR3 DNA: TGTGCCAGCAGTGGACAGGGTTACACTGAAGCTTTCTTT.

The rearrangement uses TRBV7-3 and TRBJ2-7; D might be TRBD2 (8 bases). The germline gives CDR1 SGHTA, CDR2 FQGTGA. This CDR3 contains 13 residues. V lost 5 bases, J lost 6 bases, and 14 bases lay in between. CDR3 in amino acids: CASSGDSGGEQYF. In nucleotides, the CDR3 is TGTGCCAGCAGCGGGGACAGCGGGGGCGAGCAGTACTTC. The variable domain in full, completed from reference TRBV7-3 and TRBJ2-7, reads GAGVSQTPSNKVTEKGKYVELRCDPISGHTALYWYRQSLGQGPEFLIYFQGTGAADDSGLPNDRFFAVRPEGSVSTLKIQRTERGDSAVYLCASSGDSGGEQYFGPGTRLTVT.

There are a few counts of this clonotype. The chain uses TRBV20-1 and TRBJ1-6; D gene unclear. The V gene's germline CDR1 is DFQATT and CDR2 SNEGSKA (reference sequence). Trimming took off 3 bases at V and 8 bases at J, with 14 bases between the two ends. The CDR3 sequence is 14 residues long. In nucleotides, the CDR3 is TGCAGTGCTAGCGGGAGGGCCAGCGATTCACCCCTCCACTTT. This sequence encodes CSASGRASDSPLHF.

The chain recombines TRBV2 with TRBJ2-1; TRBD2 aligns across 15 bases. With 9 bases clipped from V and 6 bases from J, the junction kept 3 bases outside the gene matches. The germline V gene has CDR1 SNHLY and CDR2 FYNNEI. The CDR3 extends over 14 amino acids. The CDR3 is CARQGLAGGNEQFF. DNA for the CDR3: TGTGCCAGACAGGGACTAGCGGGGGGCAATGAGCAGTTCTTC.

DNA of the CDR3: TGTGCCAGCAGGCCTTTTAGCGGGGGGGTCTCCTACGAGCAGTACTTC. Protein sequence: CASRPFSGGVSYEQYF. The genes are TRBV2 and TRBJ2-7, with 11 bases that match TRBD2. Germline assignment: CDR1 SNHLY and CDR2 FYNNEI. Trimming took 6 bases from V and 0 from J; bases not matched to a gene: 7. The CDR3 sequence is 16 residues long.

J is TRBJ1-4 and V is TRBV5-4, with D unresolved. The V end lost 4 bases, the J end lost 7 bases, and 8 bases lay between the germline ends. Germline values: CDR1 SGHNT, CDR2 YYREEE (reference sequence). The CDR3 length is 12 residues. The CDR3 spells CASSLDREKLFF. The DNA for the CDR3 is TGTGCCAGCAGCCTGGACCGTGAAAAACTGTTTTTT.

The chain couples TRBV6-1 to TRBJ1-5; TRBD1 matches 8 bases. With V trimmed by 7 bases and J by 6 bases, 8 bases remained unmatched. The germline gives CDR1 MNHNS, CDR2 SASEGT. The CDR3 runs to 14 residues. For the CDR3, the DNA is TGTGCCAGCACCGGACAGGGATTTGGTCAGCCCCAGCATTTT. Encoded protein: CASTGQGFGQPQHF.

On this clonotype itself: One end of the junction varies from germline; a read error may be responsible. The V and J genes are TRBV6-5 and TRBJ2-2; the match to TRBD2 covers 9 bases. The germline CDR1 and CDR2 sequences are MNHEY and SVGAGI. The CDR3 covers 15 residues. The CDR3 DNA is TGTGCCAGCAGTTACTCCGGGACTAGCACCTGGGAGCTGTTTTTT. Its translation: CASSYSGTSTWELFF.

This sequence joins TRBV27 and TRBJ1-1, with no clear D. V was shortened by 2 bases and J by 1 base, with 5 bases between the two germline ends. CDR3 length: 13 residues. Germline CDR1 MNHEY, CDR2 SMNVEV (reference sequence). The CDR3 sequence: CASSLTENTEAFF. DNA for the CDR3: TGTGCCAGCAGTTTAACGGAGAACACTGAAGCTTTCTTT.

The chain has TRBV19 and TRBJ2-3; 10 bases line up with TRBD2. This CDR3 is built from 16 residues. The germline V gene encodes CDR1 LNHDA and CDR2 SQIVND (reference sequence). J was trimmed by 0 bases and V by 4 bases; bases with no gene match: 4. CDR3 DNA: TGTGCCAGTAGTACCTCTAGCGGGGGAAGCACAGATACGCAGTATTTT. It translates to CASSTSSGGSTDTQYF.

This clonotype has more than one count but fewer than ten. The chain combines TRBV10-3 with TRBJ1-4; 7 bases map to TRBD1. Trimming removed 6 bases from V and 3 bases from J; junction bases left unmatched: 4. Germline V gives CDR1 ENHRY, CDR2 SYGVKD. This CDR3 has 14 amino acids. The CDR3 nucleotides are TGTGCCATCAGGGGGGACAGAGCTAATGAAAAACTGTTTTTT. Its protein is CAIRGDRANEKLFF.

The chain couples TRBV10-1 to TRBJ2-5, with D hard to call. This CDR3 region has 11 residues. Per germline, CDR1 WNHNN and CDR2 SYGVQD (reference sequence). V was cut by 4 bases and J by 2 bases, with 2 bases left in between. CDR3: CASSVQETQYF. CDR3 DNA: TGCGCCAGCAGTGTACAAGAGACCCAGTACTTC.

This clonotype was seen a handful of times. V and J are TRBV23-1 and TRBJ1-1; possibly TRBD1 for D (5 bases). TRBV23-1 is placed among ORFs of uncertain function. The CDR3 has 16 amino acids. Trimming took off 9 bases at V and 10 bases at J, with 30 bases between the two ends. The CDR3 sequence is CASKPSRDLKISVAFF. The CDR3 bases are TGCGCCAGTAAACCTTCGCGGGACCTAAAGATATCGGTAGCTTTCTTT.

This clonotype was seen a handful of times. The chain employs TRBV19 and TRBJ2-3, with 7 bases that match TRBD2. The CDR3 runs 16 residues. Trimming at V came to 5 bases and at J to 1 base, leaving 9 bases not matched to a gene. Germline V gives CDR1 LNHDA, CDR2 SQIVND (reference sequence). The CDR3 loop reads CASSELTSSGTDTQYF. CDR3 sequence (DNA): TGTGCCAGTAGTGAACTGACTAGCTCGGGCACAGATACGCAGTATTTT.

CDR3 bases: TGTGCCAGCAGCCAAGGACAGGGAAACTATGGCTACACCTTC. Translated, it gives CASSQGQGNYGYTF. The rearrangement links TRBV7-9 to TRBJ1-2, with TRBD1 matching over 8 bases. Germline V gives CDR1 SEHNR, CDR2 FQNEAQ (reference sequence). This CDR3 is 14 amino acids long. With V trimmed by 5 bases and J by 2 bases, 4 bases remained unmatched.

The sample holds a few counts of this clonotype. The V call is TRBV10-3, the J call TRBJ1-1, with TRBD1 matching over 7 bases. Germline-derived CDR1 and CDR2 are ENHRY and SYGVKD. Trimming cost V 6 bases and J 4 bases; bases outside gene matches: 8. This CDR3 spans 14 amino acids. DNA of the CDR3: TGTGCCATCAGACAGGGGCAGCTCGGCACTGAAGCTTTCTTT. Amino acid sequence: CAIRQGQLGTEAFF.

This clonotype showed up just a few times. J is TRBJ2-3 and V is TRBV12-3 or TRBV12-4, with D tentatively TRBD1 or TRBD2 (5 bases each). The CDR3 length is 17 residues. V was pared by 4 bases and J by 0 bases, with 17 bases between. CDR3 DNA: TGTGCCAGCAGTTCTCTCCGGGACCGCTCTAGCACAGATACGCAGTATTTT. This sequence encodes CASSSLRDRSSTDTQYF.

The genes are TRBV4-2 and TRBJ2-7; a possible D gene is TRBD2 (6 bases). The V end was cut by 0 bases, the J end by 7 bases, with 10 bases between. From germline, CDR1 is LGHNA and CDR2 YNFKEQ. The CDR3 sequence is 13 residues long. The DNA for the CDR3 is TGTGCCAGCAGCCAAGATACGAGCGGGGAGCAGTACTTC. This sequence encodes CASSQDTSGEQYF.

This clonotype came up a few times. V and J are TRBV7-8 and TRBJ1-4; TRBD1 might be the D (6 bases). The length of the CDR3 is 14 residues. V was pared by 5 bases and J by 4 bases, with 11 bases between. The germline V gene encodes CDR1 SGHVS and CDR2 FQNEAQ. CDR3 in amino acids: CASSPDSYNEKLFF. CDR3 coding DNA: TGTGCCAGCAGCCCGGACAGCTATAATGAAAAACTGTTTTTT.

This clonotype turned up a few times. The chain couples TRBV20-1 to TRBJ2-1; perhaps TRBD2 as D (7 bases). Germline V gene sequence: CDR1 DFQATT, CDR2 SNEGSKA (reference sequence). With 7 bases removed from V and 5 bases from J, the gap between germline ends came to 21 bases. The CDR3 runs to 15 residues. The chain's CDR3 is CSVPRGRGADNEQFF. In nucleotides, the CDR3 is TGCAGTGTCCCCAGAGGCCGGGGGGCTGACAATGAGCAGTTCTTC.

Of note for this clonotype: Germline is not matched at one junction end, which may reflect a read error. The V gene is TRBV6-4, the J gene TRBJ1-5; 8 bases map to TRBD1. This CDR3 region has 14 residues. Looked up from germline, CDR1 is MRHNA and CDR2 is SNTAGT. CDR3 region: CASSPGTGKQPQHF. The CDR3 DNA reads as TGTGCCAGCAGTCCCGGGACAGGCAAACAGCCCCAGCATTTT.

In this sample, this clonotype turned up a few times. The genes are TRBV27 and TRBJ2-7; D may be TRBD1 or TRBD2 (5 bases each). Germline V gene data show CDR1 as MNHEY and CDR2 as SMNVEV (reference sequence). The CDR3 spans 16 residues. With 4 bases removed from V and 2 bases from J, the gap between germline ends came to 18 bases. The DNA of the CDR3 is TGTGCCAGCAGTTCTTGGGACCGCACCAGAACCTACGAGCAGTACTTC. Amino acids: CASSSWDRTRTYEQYF.

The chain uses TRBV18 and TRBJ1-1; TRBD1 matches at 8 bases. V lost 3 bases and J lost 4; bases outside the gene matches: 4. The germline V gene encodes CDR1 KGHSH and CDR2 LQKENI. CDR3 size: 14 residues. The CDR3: CASSPNRGSTEAFF. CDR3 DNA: TGTGCCAGCTCACCCAACAGGGGGTCCACTGAAGCTTTCTTT.

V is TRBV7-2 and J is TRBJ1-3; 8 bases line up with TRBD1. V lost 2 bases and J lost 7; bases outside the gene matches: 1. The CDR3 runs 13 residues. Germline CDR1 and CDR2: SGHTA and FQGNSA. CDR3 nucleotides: TGTGCCAGCAGCTTAAGACAGGGGAACACCATATATTTT. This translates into CASSLRQGNTIYF. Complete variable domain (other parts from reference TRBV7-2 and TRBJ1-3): GAGVSQSPSNKVTEKGKDVELRCDPISGHTALYWYRQSLGQGLEFLIYFQGNSAPDKSGLPSDRFSAERTGGSVSTLTIQRTQQEDSAVYLCASSLRQGNTIYFGEGSWLTVV.

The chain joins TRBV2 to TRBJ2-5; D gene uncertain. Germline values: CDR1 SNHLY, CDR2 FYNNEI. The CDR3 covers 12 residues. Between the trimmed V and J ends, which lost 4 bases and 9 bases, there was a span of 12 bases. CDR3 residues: CASSVDLAAQYF. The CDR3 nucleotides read TGTGCCAGCAGTGTGGACCTTGCCGCCCAGTACTTC.